This TCR beta chain is drawn from a study of T-cell memory formation after mild COVID-19. Study-wide context: TCR clusters mostly belonged to single donors.

TCRdb ran MiXCR on the 5' RACE reads and lists one entry per CDR3 protein. The sample consists of 450,000 to 700,000 distinct CDR3 sequences, roughly 18% of them appearing once. This clonotype occurred a few times. The CDR3 extends over 17 amino acids. CDR1 and CDR2 from the germline V gene are MNHEY and SVGAGI. With 2 bases clipped from V and 7 bases from J, the junction kept 9 bases outside the gene matches. This sequence joins TRBV6-5 and TRBJ1-6; 9 bases match TRBD1. Sequencing input: PBMCs or a T cell subset sorted from them (not recorded which). This TCR was recovered from an adult woman who had mild COVID-19 (a few samples of this study predate the infection). Cell type and time point are not known. The CDR3 DNA follows: TGTGCCAGCAGTTACCCGCCGGACAGGGGTTACAATTCACCCCTCCACTTT. This codes for CASSYPPDRGYNSPLHF.